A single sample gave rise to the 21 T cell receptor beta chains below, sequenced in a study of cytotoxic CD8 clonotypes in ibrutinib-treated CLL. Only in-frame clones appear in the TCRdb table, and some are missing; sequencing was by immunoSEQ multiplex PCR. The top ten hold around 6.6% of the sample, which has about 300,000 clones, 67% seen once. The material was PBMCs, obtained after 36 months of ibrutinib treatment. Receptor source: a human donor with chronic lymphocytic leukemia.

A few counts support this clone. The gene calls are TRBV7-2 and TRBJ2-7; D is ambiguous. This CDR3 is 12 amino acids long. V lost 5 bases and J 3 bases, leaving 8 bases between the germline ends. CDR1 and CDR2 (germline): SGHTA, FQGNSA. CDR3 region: CASSQTGYEQYF. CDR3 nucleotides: TGTGCCAGCAGCCAAACTGGCTACGAGCAGTACTTC. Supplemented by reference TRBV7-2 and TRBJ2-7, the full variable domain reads GAGVSQSPSNKVTEKGKDVELRCDPISGHTALYWYRQSLGQGLEFLIYFQGNSAPDKSGLPSDRFSAERTGGSVSTLTIQRTQQEDSAVYLCASSQTGYEQYFGPGTRLTVT.

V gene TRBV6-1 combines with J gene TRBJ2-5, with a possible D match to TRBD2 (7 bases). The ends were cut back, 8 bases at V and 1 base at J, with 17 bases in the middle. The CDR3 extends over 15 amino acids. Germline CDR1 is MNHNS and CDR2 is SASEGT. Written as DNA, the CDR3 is TGTGCCAGCCTGGGGGGGCCCTTAATCCAAGAGACCCAGTACTTC. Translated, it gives CASLGGPLIQETQYF.

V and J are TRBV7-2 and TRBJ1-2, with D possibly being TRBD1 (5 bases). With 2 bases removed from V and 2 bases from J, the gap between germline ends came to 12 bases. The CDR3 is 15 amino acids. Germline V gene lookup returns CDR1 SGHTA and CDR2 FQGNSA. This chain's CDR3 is CASSLLGTGNYGYTF. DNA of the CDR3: TGTGCCAGCAGCTTATTGGGTACAGGCAACTATGGCTACACCTTC.

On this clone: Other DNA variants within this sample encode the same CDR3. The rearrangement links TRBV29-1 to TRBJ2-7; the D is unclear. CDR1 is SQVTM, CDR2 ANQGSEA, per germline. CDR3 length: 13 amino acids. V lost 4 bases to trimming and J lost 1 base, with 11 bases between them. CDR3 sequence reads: CSVVGQVSYEQYF. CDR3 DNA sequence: TGCAGCGTTGTGGGTCAGGTATCCTACGAGCAGTACTTC.

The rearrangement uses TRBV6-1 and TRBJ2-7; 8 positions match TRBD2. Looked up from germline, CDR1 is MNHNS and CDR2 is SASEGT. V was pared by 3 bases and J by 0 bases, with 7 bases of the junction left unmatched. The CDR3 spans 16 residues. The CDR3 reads CASSDLAGSGSYEQYF. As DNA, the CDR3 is TGTGCCAGCAGTGACTTAGCGGGATCGGGCTCCTACGAGCAGTACTTC.

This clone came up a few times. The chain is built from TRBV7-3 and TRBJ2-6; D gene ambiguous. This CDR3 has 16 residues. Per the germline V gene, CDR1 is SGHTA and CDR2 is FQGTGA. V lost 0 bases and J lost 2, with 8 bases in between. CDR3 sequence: CASSLTGITGANVLTF. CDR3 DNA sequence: TGTGCCAGCAGCTTAACAGGGATCACTGGGGCCAACGTCCTGACTTTC.

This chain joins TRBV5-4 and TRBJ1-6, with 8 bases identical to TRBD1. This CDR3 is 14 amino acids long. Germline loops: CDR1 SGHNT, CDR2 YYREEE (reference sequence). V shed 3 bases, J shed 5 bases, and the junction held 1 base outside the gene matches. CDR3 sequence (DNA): TGTGCCAGCAGCTGGGGACAGGATAATTCACCCCTCCACTTT. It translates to CASSWGQDNSPLHF.

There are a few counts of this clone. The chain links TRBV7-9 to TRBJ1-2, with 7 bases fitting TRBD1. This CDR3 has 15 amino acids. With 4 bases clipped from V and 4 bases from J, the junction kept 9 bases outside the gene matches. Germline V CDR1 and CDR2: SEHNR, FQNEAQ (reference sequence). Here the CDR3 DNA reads TGTGCCAGCAGCTCTGGGGAGGACAGGCCCTATGGCTACACCTTC. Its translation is CASSSGEDRPYGYTF.

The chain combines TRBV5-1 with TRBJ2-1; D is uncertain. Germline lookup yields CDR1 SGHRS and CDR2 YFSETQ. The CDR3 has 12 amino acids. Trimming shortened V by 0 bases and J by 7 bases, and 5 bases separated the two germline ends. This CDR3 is CASSLARNEQFF. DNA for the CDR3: TGCGCCAGCAGCTTGGCCCGGAATGAGCAGTTCTTC.

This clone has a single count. As DNA, the CDR3 is TGTGCCAGCAGCCCCGACAGGGGTACAGATACGCAGTATTTT. This encodes CASSPDRGTDTQYF. This rearrangement joins TRBV27 to TRBJ2-3; 8 nucleotides match TRBD1. CDR1 and CDR2 from the germline V gene are MNHEY and SMNVEV (reference sequence). This CDR3 region has 14 residues. Trimming at V came to 6 bases and at J to 3 bases, leaving 5 bases not matched to a gene.

The CDR3 here is CASSRSSGAAYEQYF. The CDR3 DNA is TGTGCCAGCAGCAGATCTAGCGGGGCCGCCTACGAGCAGTACTTC. This chain uses TRBV7-8 with TRBJ2-7; TRBD2 agrees at 9 bases. V lost 5 bases and J lost 2; bases outside the gene matches: 7. Looked up from germline, CDR1 is SGHVS and CDR2 is FQNEAQ. This CDR3 contains 15 residues. Variable domain in full (rest from reference TRBV7-8 and TRBJ2-7): GAGVSQSPRYKVAKRGQDVALRCDPISGHVSLFWYQQALGQGPEFLTYFQNEAQLDKSGLPSDRFFAERPEGSVSTLKIQRTQQEDSAVYLCASSRSSGAAYEQYFGPGTRLTVT.

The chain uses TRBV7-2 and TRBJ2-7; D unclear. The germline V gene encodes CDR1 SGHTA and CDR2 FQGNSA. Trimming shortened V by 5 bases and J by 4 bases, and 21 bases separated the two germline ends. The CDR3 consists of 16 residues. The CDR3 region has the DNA TGTGCCAGCAGCCCGCGCGTCGCGAGCGTTCCATACGAGCAGTACTTC. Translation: CASSPRVASVPYEQYF.

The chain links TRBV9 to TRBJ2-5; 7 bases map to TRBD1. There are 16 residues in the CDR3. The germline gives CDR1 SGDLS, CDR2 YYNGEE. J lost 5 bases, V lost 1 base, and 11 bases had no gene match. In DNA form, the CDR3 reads TGTGCCAGCAGCGTATGGGACAGCCCAACCTACGAGACCCAGTACTTC. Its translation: CASSVWDSPTYETQYF. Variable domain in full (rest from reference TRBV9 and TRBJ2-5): DSGVTQTPKHLITATGQRVTLRCSPRSGDLSVYWYQQSLDQGLQFLIQYYNGEERAKGNILERFSAQQFPDLHSELNLSSLELGDSALYFCASSVWDSPTYETQYFGPGTRLLVL.

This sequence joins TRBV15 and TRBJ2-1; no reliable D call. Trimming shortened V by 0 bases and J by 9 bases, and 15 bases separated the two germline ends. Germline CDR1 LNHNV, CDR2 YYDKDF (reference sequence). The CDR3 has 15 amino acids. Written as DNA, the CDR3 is TGTGCCACCAGCAGAGAACTAACTGATCTCGGTGAGCAGTTCTTC. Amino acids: CATSRELTDLGEQFF.

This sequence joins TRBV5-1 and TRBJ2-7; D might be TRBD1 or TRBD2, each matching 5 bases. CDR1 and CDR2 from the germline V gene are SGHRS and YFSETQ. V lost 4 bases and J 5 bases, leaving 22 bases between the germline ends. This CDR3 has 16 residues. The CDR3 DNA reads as TGCGCCAGCAGCGGGCTTGTTGGGGGAGCCGGGGACGAGCAGTACTTC. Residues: CASSGLVGGAGDEQYF. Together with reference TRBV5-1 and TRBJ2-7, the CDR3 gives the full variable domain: KAGVTQTPRYLIKTRGQQVTLSCSPISGHRSVSWYQQTPGQGLQFLFEYFSETQRNKGNFPGRFSGRQFSNSRSEMNVSTLELGDSALYLCASSGLVGGAGDEQYFGPGTRLTVT.

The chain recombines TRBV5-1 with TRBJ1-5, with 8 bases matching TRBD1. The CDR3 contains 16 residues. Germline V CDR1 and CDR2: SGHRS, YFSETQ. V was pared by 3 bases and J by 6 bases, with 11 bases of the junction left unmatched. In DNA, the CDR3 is TGCGCCAGCAGCTCCATGGACAGGGAGGAGGCTCAGCCCCAGCATTTT. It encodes CASSSMDREEAQPQHF.

The CDR3 reads CASSSRDRTYEQYF. CDR3 bases: TGTGCCAGCAGCTCCCGGGACAGAACCTACGAGCAGTACTTC. J is TRBJ2-7 and V is TRBV7-9; 7 positions agree with TRBD1. From germline, CDR1 is SEHNR and CDR2 FQNEAQ (reference sequence). The CDR3 runs to 14 residues. V trimming: 4 bases; J trimming: 2 bases; junction bases outside the gene matches: 5.

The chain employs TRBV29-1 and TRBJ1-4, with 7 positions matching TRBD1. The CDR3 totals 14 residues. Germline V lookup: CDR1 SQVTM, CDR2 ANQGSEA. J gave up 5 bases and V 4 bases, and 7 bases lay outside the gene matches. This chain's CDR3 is CSVARQGGNEKLFF. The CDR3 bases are TGCAGCGTTGCCCGACAGGGAGGAAATGAAAAACTGTTTTTT. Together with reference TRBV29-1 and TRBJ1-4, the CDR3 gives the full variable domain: SAVISQKPSRDICQRGTSLTIQCQVDSQVTMMFWYRQQPGQSLTLIATANQGSEATYESGFVIDKFPISRPNLTFSTLTVSNMSPEDSSIYLCSVARQGGNEKLFFGSGTQLSVL.

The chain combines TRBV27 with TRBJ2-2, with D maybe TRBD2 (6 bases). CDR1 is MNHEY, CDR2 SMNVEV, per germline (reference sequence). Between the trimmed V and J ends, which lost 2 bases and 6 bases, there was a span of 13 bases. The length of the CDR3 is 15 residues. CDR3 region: CASSLKVWGAGELFF. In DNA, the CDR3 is TGTGCCAGCAGTTTAAAGGTTTGGGGGGCCGGGGAGCTGTTTTTT.

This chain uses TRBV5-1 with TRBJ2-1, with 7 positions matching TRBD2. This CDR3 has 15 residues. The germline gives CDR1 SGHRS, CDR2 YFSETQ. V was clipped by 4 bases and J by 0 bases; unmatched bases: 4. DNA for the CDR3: TGCGCCAGCAGCACGCGGGGGAGCTCCTACAATGAGCAGTTCTTC. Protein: CASSTRGSSYNEQFF.

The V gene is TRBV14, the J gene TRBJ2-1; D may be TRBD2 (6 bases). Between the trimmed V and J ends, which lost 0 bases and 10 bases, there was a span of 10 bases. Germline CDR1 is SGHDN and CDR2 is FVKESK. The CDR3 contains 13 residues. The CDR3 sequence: CASSQDYRGEQFF. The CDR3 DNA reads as TGTGCCAGCAGCCAAGATTACCGGGGGGAGCAGTTCTTC.